These T cell receptor beta chains were read from a single sample in a study of blood T cells in healthy people across ages. TCRdb re-called the 5' RACE reads through MiXCR, storing one row per CDR3 protein. The table lists about 320,000 distinct CDR3 sequences, roughly 29% of them singletons. Sequenced input: blood. Receptors originate from a woman aged 70-85 years in good health. Both conserved end residues are part of each CDR3. A D gene is named only where the DNA matches it firmly. Rows give clone size only sometimes, using once, few, many, or a class for an expanded clone.

abundance: NA; j_gene: TRBJ1-5; v_gene: TRBV12-3/TRBV12-4; len: 15; d_gene: TRBD1; CDR3nt: TGTGCCAGCAGACTGACAGGGCCGTTCGGTCAGCCCCAGCATTTT; CDR3aa: CASRLTGPFGQPQHF
abundance: many; j_gene: TRBJ1-5; v_gene: TRBV28; len: 15; d_gene: TRBD1; CDR3nt: TGTGCCAGCAACGATCGGACAGGTTGGCATCAGCCCCAGCATTTT; CDR3aa: CASNDRTGWHQPQHF
abundance: few; j_gene: TRBJ2-4; v_gene: TRBV2; len: 15; d_gene: NA; CDR3nt: TGTGCCAGCAGTGATTCCATGCTGCAAAGGGACATTCAGTACTTC; CDR3aa: CASSDSMLQRDIQYF
abundance: NA; j_gene: TRBJ2-7; v_gene: TRBV7-8; len: 16; d_gene: NA; CDR3nt: TGTGCCAGCAGCTCGGACGGAACAGGGTTCTCCTACGAGCAGTACTTC; CDR3aa: CASSSDGTGFSYEQYF
abundance: NA; j_gene: TRBJ2-2; v_gene: TRBV9; len: 16; d_gene: TRBD1; CDR3nt: TGTGCCAGCAGCGTAGCTAGGACAGGGGGCACCGGGGAGCTGTTTTTT; CDR3aa: CASSVARTGGTGELFF
abundance: many; j_gene: TRBJ1-2; v_gene: TRBV6-5; len: 15; d_gene: NA; CDR3nt: TGTGCCAGCAGTTACTCGAAGGAGGGAACCTATGGCTACACCTTC; CDR3aa: CASSYSKEGTYGYTF
abundance: NA; j_gene: TRBJ2-1; v_gene: TRBV3-1; len: 14; d_gene: NA; CDR3nt: TGTGCCAGCAGCCAAAGGGGAGGTAACAATGAGCAGTTCTTC; CDR3aa: CASSQRGGNNEQFF
abundance: few; j_gene: TRBJ2-1; v_gene: TRBV20-1; len: 17; d_gene: NA; CDR3nt: TGCAGTGCTAGAGTAGGAGGAGGGCGGAGCTCCTACAATGAGCAGTTCTTC; CDR3aa: CSARVGGGRSSYNEQFF
abundance: many; j_gene: TRBJ1-5; v_gene: TRBV5-5; len: 16; d_gene: NA; CDR3nt: TGTGCCAGCAGCTCCCACCCCACAGGGAGCAATCAGCCCCAGCATTTT; CDR3aa: CASSSHPTGSNQPQHF
abundance: NA; j_gene: TRBJ2-1; v_gene: TRBV20-1; len: 13; d_gene: TRBD2; CDR3nt: TGCAGTGAGGCGGGAGTCACCCGGGATGAGCAGTTCTTC; CDR3aa: CSEAGVTRDEQFF
abundance: many; j_gene: TRBJ2-1; v_gene: TRBV3-1; len: 13; d_gene: NA; CDR3nt: TGTGCCAGCAGCCACGGAACTTCCAATGAGCAGTTCTTC; CDR3aa: CASSHGTSNEQFF